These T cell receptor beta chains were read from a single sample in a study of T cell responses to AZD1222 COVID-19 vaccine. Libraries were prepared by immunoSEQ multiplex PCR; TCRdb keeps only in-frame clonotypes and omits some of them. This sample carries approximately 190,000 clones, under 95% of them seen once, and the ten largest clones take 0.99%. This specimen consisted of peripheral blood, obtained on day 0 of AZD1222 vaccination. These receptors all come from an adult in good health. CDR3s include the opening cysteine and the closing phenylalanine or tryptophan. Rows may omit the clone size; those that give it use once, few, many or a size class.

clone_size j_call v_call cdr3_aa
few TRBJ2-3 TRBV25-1 CASSTPGQVRDTQYF
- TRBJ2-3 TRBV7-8 CASSRRWRGPDTQYF
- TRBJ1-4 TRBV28 CASKPRGRPTNEKLFF
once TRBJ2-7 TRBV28 CASSLWAPGQYF
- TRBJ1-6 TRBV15 CATSRVRQDNSPLHF
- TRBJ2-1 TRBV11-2 CASSVGQGQIFTNEQFF
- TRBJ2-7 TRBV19 CASSITSANEQYF
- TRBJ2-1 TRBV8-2 CGSAGGSGERENEQFF
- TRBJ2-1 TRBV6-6 CASSYASGGSEQFF
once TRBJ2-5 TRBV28 CASSPGRRSEETQYF
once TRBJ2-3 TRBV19 CASSMWSSSTDTQYF
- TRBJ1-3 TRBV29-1 CSVGLGQAGNTIYF
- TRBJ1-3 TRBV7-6 CASSLARAEKSSGNTIYF
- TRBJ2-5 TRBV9 CASSVSRGTQETQYF
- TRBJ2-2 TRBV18 CASSSDTNRGTGELFF
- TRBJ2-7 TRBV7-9 CASSLTQGRYNEQYF
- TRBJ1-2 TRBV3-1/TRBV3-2 CASSLDRGGCYTF
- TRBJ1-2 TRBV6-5 CASRVPGRVTF
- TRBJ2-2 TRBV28 CASSYSTGELFF
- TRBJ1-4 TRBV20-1 CSASDGRGFEKLFF
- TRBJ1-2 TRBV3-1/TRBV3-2 CASSQHAPGAGYTF
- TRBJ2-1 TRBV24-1 CATSDSLSSYNEQFF
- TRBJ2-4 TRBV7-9 CASSLADKNIQYF
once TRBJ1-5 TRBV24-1 CATSDAAGHYSNQPQHF
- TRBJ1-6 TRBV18 CASSSSGTGDSPLHF
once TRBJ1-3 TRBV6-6 CASRGGVTGNTIYF
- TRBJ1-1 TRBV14 CASSRYRNTEAFF
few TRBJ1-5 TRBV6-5 CASSYPIDQPQHF
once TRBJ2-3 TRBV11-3 CASSLNPRDTQYF
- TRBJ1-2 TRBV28 CASSLPQGGGYGYTF
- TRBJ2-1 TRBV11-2 CASSYGTGVNNEQFF
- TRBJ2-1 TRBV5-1 CASSLGPGNEQFF
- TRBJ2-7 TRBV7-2 CASSSAGTASYEQYF
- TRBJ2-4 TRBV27 CATLGGKNIQYF
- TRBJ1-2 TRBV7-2 CASSLDGLFGGSYGYTF
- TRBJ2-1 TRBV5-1 CASAPLAGTNNEQFF
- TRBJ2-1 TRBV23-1 CASSLTGNEQFF
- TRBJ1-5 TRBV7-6 CASSLQGSNQPQHF
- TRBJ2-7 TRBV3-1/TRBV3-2 CASSQVGGAYEQYF
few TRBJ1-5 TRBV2 CASSEAARGRLPQHF
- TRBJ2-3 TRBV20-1 CSASGASGGTDTQYF
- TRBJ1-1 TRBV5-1 CASGLSGGDTEAFF
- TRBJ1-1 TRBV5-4 CASSLGGTATGAFF
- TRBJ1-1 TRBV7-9 CASSPISPTEAFF
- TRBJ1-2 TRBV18 CASSPSRANYGYTF
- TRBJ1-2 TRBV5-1 CASSLTQNYGYTF
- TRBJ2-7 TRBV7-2 CASSLETGYEQYF
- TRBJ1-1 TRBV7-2 CASSGQGQSTEAFF
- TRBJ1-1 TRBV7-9 CASSLWGEFEAFF
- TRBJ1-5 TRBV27 CASSSTRDTYSNQPQHF
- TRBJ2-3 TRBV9 CASSLELASDTQYF
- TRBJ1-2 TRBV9 CASSVAPTKVTNYGYTF
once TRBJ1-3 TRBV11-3 CASSRGSGNTIYF
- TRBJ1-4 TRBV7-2 CASGRATNEKLFF
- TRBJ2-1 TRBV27 CASSFVGVAYNEQFF